This is a list of T cell receptor beta chains from one sample in a study of cytotoxic CD8 clonotypes in ibrutinib-treated CLL. Here immunoSEQ multiplex PCR was the method, and the copy in TCRdb shows in-frame clones only, minus some. The sample has tens of thousands of clones, approximately 50% seen once. The sequencing here drew on PBMCs, taken after 12 months of ibrutinib treatment. These TCRs come from a human donor with chronic lymphocytic leukemia. Each CDR3 is given with its conserved first and last residue. The D gene is left open where the match is weak. Clone size is shown for a subset of rows, as once, few, many or a class of expanded clone.

j_gene | len | d_gene | abundance | v_gene | CDR3aa | CDR3nt
TRBJ1-1 | 16 | TRBD1 | NA | TRBV11-3 | CASSSGQGTLNTEAFF | TGTGCCAGCAGCTCGGGACAGGGTACCTTGAACACTGAAGCTTTCTTT
TRBJ2-7 | 16 | TRBD2 | few | TRBV7-9 | CASSPRTSGSSYEQYF | TGTGCCAGCAGCCCCCGGACTAGCGGGAGCTCCTACGAGCAGTACTTC
TRBJ2-3 | 13 | NA | NA | TRBV7-2 | CASSPRVADTQYF | TGTGCCAGCAGCCCCCGGGTAGCCGATACGCAGTATTTT
TRBJ2-3 | 14 | NA | NA | TRBV11-2 | CASSAWTLTDTQYF | TGTGCCAGCAGCGCCTGGACTCTCACAGATACGCAGTATTTT
TRBJ2-7 | 11 | NA | few | TRBV20-1 | CSARTSYEQYF | TGCAGTGCTAGGACCTCCTACGAGCAGTACTTC
TRBJ2-7 | 15 | NA | many | TRBV4-1 | CASSQSGRTGYEQYF | TGCGCCAGCAGCCAAAGCGGCAGGACTGGCTACGAGCAGTACTTC
TRBJ1-2 | 12 | NA | NA | TRBV7-9 | CASSFGEPGYTF | TGTGCCAGCAGCTTCGGGGAACCTGGCTACACCTTC
TRBJ2-7 | 14 | TRBD2 | NA | TRBV28 | CASRGTSGRDEQYF | TGTGCCAGCAGGGGGACTAGCGGGAGAGACGAGCAGTACTTC
TRBJ1-1 | 12 | TRBD1 | NA | TRBV19 | CARGTDNTEAFF | TGTGCCAGAGGGACAGATAACACTGAAGCTTTCTTT
TRBJ1-1 | 13 | NA | NA | TRBV6-1 | CASSELRGTEAFF | TGTGCCAGCAGTGAACTCCGAGGGACTGAAGCTTTCTTT
TRBJ1-5 | 13 | NA | NA | TRBV30 | CAWRQDSNQPQHF | TGTGCCTGGAGACAGGATAGCAATCAGCCCCAGCATTTT
TRBJ1-1 | 15 | NA | NA | TRBV29-1 | CSVVGGAVMNTEAFF | TGCAGCGTTGTTGGGGGAGCGGTCATGAACACTGAAGCTTTCTTT
TRBJ2-3 | 16 | TRBD2 | NA | TRBV11-3 | CASSPGSGRETDTQYF | TGTGCCAGCAGCCCCGGTAGCGGGAGGGAGACAGATACGCAGTATTTT
TRBJ2-7 | 15 | TRBD2 | NA | TRBV7-9 | CASSRGGLAAYEQYF | TGTGCCAGCAGCAGAGGGGGACTAGCGGCCTACGAGCAGTACTTC
TRBJ2-5 | 16 | TRBD2 | NA | TRBV5-1 | CASSSGSGSAQETQYF | TGCGCCAGCAGCTCCGGGAGCGGGAGCGCTCAAGAGACCCAGTACTTC
TRBJ2-7 | 13 | NA | NA | TRBV28 | CASAPGFYYEQYF | TGTGCCAGTGCCCCAGGGTTTTATTACGAGCAGTACTTC
TRBJ1-5 | 14 | NA | NA | TRBV6-1 | CASSEAGSNQPQHF | TGTGCCAGCAGTGAAGCAGGGTCCAATCAGCCCCAGCATTTT
TRBJ1-5 | 15 | NA | NA | TRBV7-9 | CASSLEGMRGQPQHF | TGTGCCAGCAGCTTAGAGGGTATGCGGGGCCAGCCCCAGCATTTT
TRBJ2-7 | 16 | NA | once | TRBV7-9 | CASSPIGGSRSYEQYF | TGTGCCAGCAGTCCTATTGGTGGGAGTAGATCCTACGAGCAGTACTTC
TRBJ2-7 | 12 | NA | NA | TRBV5-4 | CASSLGDGEQYF | TGTGCCAGCAGCTTGGGGGATGGCGAGCAGTACTTC
TRBJ1-4 | 17 | NA | NA | TRBV4-1 | CASSLYPPGATEEKLFF | TGCGCCAGCAGCCTCTACCCCCCAGGGGCGACGGAAGAAAAACTGTTTTTT
TRBJ1-1 | 18 | TRBD1 | NA | TRBV5-5 | CASSSRPPGQGAGTEAFF | TGTGCCAGCAGCTCACGTCCTCCGGGACAGGGGGCAGGGACTGAAGCTTTCTTT
TRBJ1-2 | 14 | NA | NA | TRBV4-1 | CASSQTTRNYGYTF | TGCGCCAGCAGCCAAACGACGCGGAACTATGGCTACACCTTC
TRBJ1-4 | 15 | TRBD1 | few | TRBV27 | CATRQQGGTNEKLFF | TGTGCCACCCGACAACAGGGGGGCACTAATGAAAAACTGTTTTTT
TRBJ2-5 | 16 | TRBD2 | NA | TRBV2 | CASSERGGTGQETQYF | TGTGCCAGCAGTGAACGGGGGGGCACGGGACAAGAGACCCAGTACTTC
TRBJ2-3 | 12 | TRBD1 | NA | TRBV5-8 | CASSLEAGGQYF | TGTGCCAGCAGCTTGGAAGCAGGGGGGCAGTATTTT
TRBJ2-5 | 15 | NA | NA | TRBV27 | CASRPFDSPQETQYF | TGTGCCAGCAGACCTTTTGACAGTCCACAAGAGACCCAGTACTTC
TRBJ1-1 | 13 | NA | NA | TRBV6-1 | CASSELGSTEAFF | TGTGCCAGCAGTGAGCTAGGGTCCACTGAAGCTTTCTTT
TRBJ1-1 | 14 | NA | few | TRBV30 | CAWSQGGANTEAFF | TGTGCCTGGAGTCAGGGAGGAGCGAACACTGAAGCTTTCTTT
TRBJ1-4 | 14 | NA | few | TRBV9 | CASSPRPVNEKLFF | TGTGCCAGCAGCCCTAGACCCGTTAATGAAAAACTGTTTTTT
TRBJ2-7 | 15 | TRBD1 | NA | TRBV5-1 | CASSLDPGQGSEQYF | TGCGCCAGCAGCTTGGATCCGGGACAGGGGAGCGAGCAGTACTTC
TRBJ2-1 | 16 | NA | medium-sized | TRBV4-1 | CASSQDTQSQGNEQFF | TGTGCCAGCAGCCAAGATACACAGTCTCAGGGGAATGAGCAGTTCTTC
TRBJ1-5 | 14 | NA | NA | TRBV10-1 | CASSLQNSNQPQHF | TGCGCCAGCAGTCTACAGAACAGCAATCAGCCCCAGCATTTT
TRBJ2-7 | 16 | TRBD2 | NA | TRBV27 | CASSLGGTSGIYEQYF | TGTGCCAGCAGTTTAGGAGGGACTAGCGGGATCTACGAGCAGTACTTC
TRBJ2-7 | 16 | NA | NA | TRBV7-6 | CASSLRVGTGTYEQYF | TGTGCCAGCAGCTTACGTGTCGGGACTGGAACATACGAGCAGTACTTC
TRBJ1-5 | 16 | TRBD1 | NA | TRBV10-3 | CAISNPPRGASQPQHF | TGTGCCATCAGTAATCCTCCCAGGGGGGCCAGTCAGCCCCAGCATTTT
TRBJ2-7 | 15 | NA | NA | TRBV5-1 | CASSSLDKLGYEQYF | TGCGCCAGCAGCTCCCTCGACAAGTTAGGGTACGAGCAGTACTTC
TRBJ2-5 | 15 | NA | many | TRBV7-2 | CASSFSGRNQETQYF | TGTGCCAGCAGCTTCTCCGGGCGGAACCAAGAGACCCAGTACTTC
TRBJ1-6 | 13 | NA | NA | TRBV28 | CATTRVDNSPLHF | TGTGCCACTACCAGGGTTGACAATTCACCCCTCCACTTT
TRBJ1-1 | 14 | NA | few | TRBV5-4 | CASSLDLLAPEAFF | TGTGCCAGCAGCTTGGACCTCCTGGCCCCTGAAGCTTTCTTT
TRBJ2-7 | 15 | NA | NA | TRBV27 | CASSLSTGHSYEQYF | TGTGCCAGCAGTTTATCTACAGGACACTCCTACGAGCAGTACTTC
TRBJ1-2 | 16 | NA | few | TRBV10-1 | CASSESPSTVRYGYTF | TGCGCCAGCAGTGAGTCCCCCTCGACAGTGCGATATGGCTACACCTTC
TRBJ2-5 | 14 | NA | NA | TRBV27 | CASSPDRDRETQYF | TGTGCCAGCAGTCCGGATCGAGACCGGGAGACCCAGTACTTC
TRBJ2-1 | 17 | NA | NA | TRBV30 | CAWSPLRRERYGGEQFF | TGTGCCTGGAGTCCCCTCAGGAGGGAGCGGTACGGCGGTGAGCAGTTCTTC
TRBJ2-1 | 12 | NA | NA | TRBV11-2 | CASSLLDNEQFF | TGTGCCAGCAGCTTATTGGACAATGAGCAGTTCTTC
TRBJ2-7 | 13 | NA | NA | TRBV18 | CASSPETDYEQYF | TGTGCCAGCTCACCCGAGACAGACTACGAGCAGTACTTC
TRBJ2-1 | 13 | NA | NA | TRBV9 | CASGGGPYNEQFF | TGTGCCAGCGGGGGAGGACCGTACAATGAGCAGTTCTTC
TRBJ2-7 | 11 | NA | NA | TRBV29-1 | CSVLYRYEQYF | TGCAGCGTCCTTTACCGCTACGAGCAGTACTTC
TRBJ1-5 | 16 | TRBD1 | few | TRBV6-1 | CASSEATAGGGQPQHF | TGTGCCAGCAGTGAAGCAACGGCAGGGGGAGGTCAGCCCCAGCATTTT
TRBJ2-2 | 14 | NA | NA | TRBV7-9 | CASSFSQGTGELFF | TGTGCCAGCAGCTTCTCACAGGGTACCGGGGAGCTGTTTTTT
TRBJ1-5 | 16 | NA | once | TRBV30 | CAWSVHGRGLNQPQHF | TGTGCCTGGAGTGTACACGGGCGGGGTCTCAATCAGCCCCAGCATTTT
TRBJ1-6 | 15 | TRBD1 | once | TRBV2 | CASRTPEGGNSPLHF | TGTGCCAGCAGAACGCCTGAAGGGGGCAATTCACCCCTCCACTTT
TRBJ1-5 | 14 | NA | many | TRBV6-1 | CASSAVRSRQPQHF | TGTGCCAGCAGCGCAGTCAGGTCCCGTCAGCCCCAGCATTTT
TRBJ1-1 | 11 | NA | NA | TRBV19 | CASSILREAFF | TGTGCCAGTAGTATTTTACGTGAAGCTTTCTTT